Shown below are 31 T cell receptor beta chains from a single sample sequenced in a study of blood T cell repertoires in COVID-19. The method was immunoSEQ multiplex PCR; TCRdb's version includes in-frame clones alone and lacks a portion of them. Of over 250,000 clones in the sample, over 85% were seen once. Sequenced sample: PBMCs or T cells enriched from blood (not recorded which). Receptors originate from a man aged 60 to 69 who had recovered from COVID-19.

The V and J genes are TRBV12-3 or TRBV12-4 and TRBJ1-2; D gene ambiguous. Deletions cut 0 bases from V and 7 bases from J, with 9 bases between. The CDR3 extends over 13 amino acids. The CDR3 here is CASSLARSGGYTF. CDR3 nucleotides: TGTGCCAGCAGTTTAGCCCGGTCGGGTGGCTACACCTTC.

The CDR3 region has the DNA TGTGCCAGTAGTATAGATACCAGGGGGACACTATACAATGAGCAGTTCTTC. Protein: CASSIDTRGTLYNEQFF. The V gene is TRBV19, the J gene TRBJ2-1; TRBD1 matches 7 bases. This CDR3 is built from 17 residues. Trimming removed 0 bases from V and 4 bases from J; junction bases left unmatched: 9. Germline loops: CDR1 LNHDA, CDR2 SQIVND (reference sequence).

This chain links TRBV4-1 with TRBJ2-2; D gene ambiguous. This CDR3 spans 14 amino acids. V lost 2 bases to trimming and J lost 5 bases, with 9 bases between them. Germline loops: CDR1 MGHRA, CDR2 YSYEKL. The CDR3: CASSQQTGTGELFF. The CDR3 DNA reads TGCGCCAGCAGCCAACAGACTGGGACCGGGGAGCTGTTTTTT.

This sequence joins TRBV7-6 and TRBJ2-5; tentatively, D is TRBD2 (5 bases). Germline V gives CDR1 SGHVS, CDR2 FNYEAQ. The CDR3 contains 13 residues. V shed 7 bases and J shed 7 bases, with 16 bases lying between them. CDR3 in amino acids: CASMDSGVRTQYF. The CDR3 DNA is TGTGCCAGCATGGACTCGGGCGTCAGGACCCAGTACTTC.

The gene calls are TRBV9 and TRBJ2-7; 10 nucleotides align to TRBD1. CDR1 and CDR2 from the germline V gene are SGDLS and YYNGEE. Unmatched junction bases numbered 7, after V lost 3 bases and J lost 4 bases. The CDR3 contains 15 residues. The CDR3 loop reads CASSGSGQGLYEQYF. The CDR3, as DNA: TGTGCCAGCAGCGGCTCGGGACAGGGGCTATACGAGCAGTACTTC.

This chain joins TRBV11-2 and TRBJ2-2, with TRBD2 matching over 13 bases. The V segment lost 5 bases and the J segment 2 bases; nucleotides outside the gene matches: 11. The CDR3 is made up of 19 amino acids. Germline-derived CDR1 and CDR2 are SGHAT and FQNNGV. CDR3 protein: CASSAARTSGGPNTGELFF. In DNA, the CDR3 is TGTGCCAGCAGCGCCGCCAGGACTAGCGGGGGACCTAACACCGGGGAGCTGTTTTTT.

This clone was seen more than once but under ten times. The V gene is TRBV5-5, the J gene TRBJ2-7, with 10 nucleotides matching TRBD2. From germline, CDR1 is SGHKS and CDR2 YYEKEE (reference sequence). V was clipped by 3 bases and J by 4 bases; unmatched bases: 7. CDR3 length equals 15 residues. CDR3 protein: CASSSSGGGVYEQYF. The CDR3 bases are TGTGCCAGCAGCTCCAGCGGGGGGGGTGTTTACGAGCAGTACTTC.

The V and J genes are TRBV6-5 and TRBJ1-5; D gene ambiguous. CDR1 and CDR2 (germline): MNHEY, SVGAGI. V was shortened by 0 bases and J by 5 bases, with 5 bases between the two germline ends. The CDR3 length is 13 residues. CDR3 protein: CASSYSPDQPQHF. DNA for the CDR3: TGTGCCAGCAGTTACTCCCCAGATCAGCCCCAGCATTTT.

This sequence joins TRBV5-5 and TRBJ1-2, with D possibly TRBD1 on 5 matching bases. In germline, CDR1 is SGHKS, CDR2 YYEKEE (reference sequence). The CDR3 consists of 15 residues. V shed 3 bases and J shed 3 bases, with 15 bases lying between them. CDR3 loop: CASSSIGGIDYGYTF. In DNA form, the CDR3 reads TGTGCCAGCAGCTCAATCGGGGGTATAGACTATGGCTACACCTTC.

The chain links TRBV12-3 or TRBV12-4 to TRBJ2-1, with 8 bases aligning to TRBD2. The length of the CDR3 is 13 residues. The V and J ends lost 2 bases and 7 bases, in that order; junction bases with no gene match: 1. In DNA, the CDR3 is TGTGCCAGCAGTTTAATAGCGGGGAATGAGCAGTTCTTC. Translated: CASSLIAGNEQFF.

CDR3 residues: CASSPNRDSNSPLHF. The DNA of the CDR3 is TGTGCCAGCAGCCCAAACCGGGACAGTAATTCACCCCTCCACTTT. This chain connects TRBV7-8 to TRBJ1-6, with TRBD1 matching 7 bases. The germline CDR1 and CDR2 sequences are SGHVS and FQNEAQ. The CDR3 is 15 residues long. Germline trimming cut 5 bases from V and 6 bases from J; bases unmatched to any gene: 7.

The genes are TRBV3-1 (or the pseudogene TRBV3-2) and TRBJ2-1, with D perhaps matching TRBD1 (6 bases). The CDR3 spans 12 residues. In germline, CDR1 is LGHDT, CDR2 YNNKEL (reference sequence). Trimming pared 2 bases from V and 9 bases from J, leaving 8 bases between. Here the CDR3 DNA reads TGTGCCAGCAGCCAAACAGGGAGTGAGCAGTTCTTC. It specifies CASSQTGSEQFF.

The V call is TRBV11-3, the J call TRBJ2-7; D possibly corresponds to TRBD1 (5 bases). The CDR3 runs to 14 residues. V was clipped by 4 bases and J by 3 bases, with 13 bases between them. Germline assignment: CDR1 SGHNT and CDR2 YENEEA. CDR3 in DNA: TGTGCCAGCAGCTCCTCCCAGGGTAGCTACGAGCAGTACTTC. This encodes CASSSSQGSYEQYF.

The chain joins TRBV27 to TRBJ2-7; unclear D gene. The CDR3 consists of 13 residues. Trimming stripped 0 bases from V and 4 bases from J, with 7 bases between. CDR1 is MNHEY and CDR2 is SMNVEV in the germline V gene (reference sequence). The chain's CDR3 is CASSLSGVYEQYF. CDR3 nucleotide sequence: TGTGCCAGCAGTTTATCGGGCGTATACGAGCAGTACTTC.

The rearrangement links TRBV6-5 to TRBJ2-1, with 10 bases that match TRBD2. This CDR3 region has 15 residues. CDR1 MNHEY and CDR2 SVGAGI come from the germline V gene. With V trimmed by 5 bases and J by 6 bases, 7 bases remained unmatched. CDR3 sequence (DNA): TGTGCCAGCAGTCTGAGCGGGGGGGCCGCCAATGAGCAGTTCTTC. Translating gives CASSLSGGAANEQFF.

V usage is TRBV9 and J usage is TRBJ2-7; D is perhaps TRBD1 (6 bases). Germline CDR1 SGDLS, CDR2 YYNGEE. Trimming shortened V by 3 bases and J by 3 bases, and 10 bases separated the two germline ends. The CDR3 covers 13 residues. CDR3 residues: CASSEDSFYEQYF. For the CDR3, the DNA is TGTGCCAGCAGCGAGGACAGCTTCTACGAGCAGTACTTC.

This rearrangement joins TRBV6-6 to TRBJ2-7; D might be TRBD2 (5 bases). This CDR3 spans 16 amino acids. With 0 bases removed from V and 0 bases from J, the gap between germline ends came to 12 bases. In germline, CDR1 is MNHNY, CDR2 SVGAGI (reference sequence). The CDR3 region has the DNA TGTGCCAGCAGTTACTCGACCAAGGGAGCCTCCTACGAGCAGTACTTC. As protein: CASSYSTKGASYEQYF.

The gene calls are TRBV12-2 and TRBJ2-1; TRBD2 is the table's D call, not checked against the DNA. TRBV12-2 represents a pseudogene. The CDR3 is made up of 11 amino acids. CDR3 amino acids: CASRFRNEQFF. The CDR3, as DNA: TGTGCAAGTCGCTTTCGCAATGAGCAGTTCTTC.

V and J are TRBV6-6 and TRBJ2-7, with 9 bases identical to TRBD2. Germline loops: CDR1 MNHNY, CDR2 SVGAGI (reference sequence). The trim removed 4 bases at V and 6 bases at J, leaving 10 bases unmatched. CDR3 length: 15 residues. The CDR3 loop reads CASSSPDSGSFEQYF. Here the CDR3 DNA reads TGTGCCAGCAGTTCCCCGGATAGCGGGAGTTTCGAGCAGTACTTC.

The V gene is TRBV4-1, the J gene TRBJ1-1, with D perhaps matching TRBD1 (5 bases). The CDR3 length is 15 residues. Looked up from germline, CDR1 is MGHRA and CDR2 is YSYEKL. V lost 0 bases to trimming and J lost 5 bases, with 13 bases between them. As DNA, the CDR3 is TGCGCCAGCAGCCAAGATCCAGGGAGGTCGACTGAAGCTTTCTTT. Protein: CASSQDPGRSTEAFF.

V gene TRBV6-5 combines with J gene TRBJ2-7; 10 bases line up with TRBD2. Germline V gene lookup returns CDR1 MNHEY and CDR2 SVGAGI. CDR3 size: 14 residues. The V and J ends lost 6 bases and 2 bases, in that order; junction bases with no gene match: 4. The chain's CDR3 is CASRLAGLTYEQYF. The CDR3, as DNA: TGTGCCAGCAGACTAGCGGGGCTAACCTACGAGCAGTACTTC.

The chain joins TRBV6-5 to TRBJ1-4; maybe TRBD1 (5 bases). CDR3 length: 16 amino acids. V lost 5 bases and J 0 bases, leaving 13 bases between the germline ends. CDR1 and CDR2 (germline): MNHEY, SVGAGI. In DNA form, the CDR3 reads TGTGCCAGCAGTCACTACAGGTCTGCAACTAATGAAAAACTGTTTTTT. Protein product: CASSHYRSATNEKLFF.

In this sample, this clone turned up once. The V and J genes are TRBV5-6 and TRBJ1-4, with D perhaps TRBD1 (5 bases). This CDR3 spans 16 amino acids. Germline V gene lookup returns CDR1 SGHDT and CDR2 YYEEEE. The V and J ends lost 3 bases and 0 bases respectively, with 12 bases between them. CDR3 bases: TGTGCCAGCAGCTGGTGGACACAGACAACTAATGAAAAACTGTTTTTT. It translates to CASSWWTQTTNEKLFF. Full variable domain (outside the CDR3, taken from reference TRBV5-6 and TRBJ1-4): DAGVTQSPTHLIKTRGQQVTLRCSPKSGHDTVSWYQQALGQGPQFIFQYYEEEERQRGNFPDRFSGHQFPNYSSELNVNALLLGDSALYLCASSWWTQTTNEKLFFGSGTQLSVL.

This chain uses TRBV4-2 with TRBJ1-1; D is unresolved. V was clipped by 1 base and J by 2 bases, with 8 bases between them. CDR1 and CDR2 from the germline V gene are LGHNA and YNFKEQ. The CDR3 sequence is 14 residues long. As DNA, the CDR3 is TGTGCCAGCAGCCAAGTACAGTCTAACACTGAAGCTTTCTTT. This translates into CASSQVQSNTEAFF.

With regard to this clone: This same CDR3 is encoded by further DNA sequences in the sample. The chain has TRBV6-5 and TRBJ1-3; D remains unclear. The CDR3 totals 12 residues. Germline-derived CDR1 and CDR2 are MNHEY and SVGAGI. V was cut by 7 bases and J by 1 base, with 5 bases left in between. CDR3: CASISSGNTIYF. Written as DNA, the CDR3 is TGTGCCAGCATATCTTCTGGAAACACCATATATTTT.

In its sample, this clone was seen once. The chain has TRBV2 and TRBJ1-5; the match to TRBD1 covers 8 bases. Losses at the gene ends were 4 bases for V and 7 bases for J; bases not matched to a gene: 6. CDR3 length: 14 amino acids. CDR1 and CDR2 from the germline V gene are SNHLY and FYNNEI. The chain's CDR3 is CASSVATGVQPQHF. The DNA for the CDR3 is TGTGCCAGCAGTGTTGCGACAGGGGTCCAGCCCCAGCATTTT. The full variable domain, its missing parts supplied by reference TRBV2 and TRBJ1-5, is EPEVTQTPSHQVTQMGQEVILRCVPISNHLYFYWYRQILGQKVEFLVSFYNNEISEKSEIFDDQFSVERPDGSNFTLKIRSTKLEDSAMYFCASSVATGVQPQHFGDGTRLSIL.

V is TRBV9 and J is TRBJ2-2, with 9 positions matching TRBD1. V was clipped by 0 bases and J by 7 bases; unmatched bases: 4. Germline assignment: CDR1 SGDLS and CDR2 YYNGEE. The CDR3 runs to 15 residues. The DNA for the CDR3 is TGTGCCAGCAGCGTAGACAGGGGGCTCGGCGGGGAGCTGTTTTTT. Translating it yields CASSVDRGLGGELFF.

J is TRBJ1-2 and V is TRBV6-2 or TRBV6-3; D is unresolved. The V gene's germline CDR1 is MNHEY and CDR2 SVGEGT. This CDR3 spans 16 amino acids. The germline V and J ends were trimmed by 0 bases and 4 bases, with 15 bases remaining between them. The DNA of the CDR3 is TGTGCCAGCAGTTACTCGTGGCAGACTACGGGCTATGGCTACACCTTC. As protein: CASSYSWQTTGYGYTF.

The genes are TRBV5-1 and TRBJ2-3; no firm D call. Per the germline V gene, CDR1 is SGHRS and CDR2 is YFSETQ. Trimming removed 0 bases from V and 2 bases from J, with 4 bases in between. This CDR3 spans 13 amino acids. CDR3 protein: CASSLGDTDTQYF. CDR3 coding DNA: TGCGCCAGCAGCTTGGGAGACACAGATACGCAGTATTTT.

CDR3 DNA sequence: TGTGCCAGCAGCTTAGATGGGTCCAGGGAAGAGACCCAGTACTTC. Translated: CASSLDGSREETQYF. The chain has TRBV11-1 and TRBJ2-5; a possible D gene is TRBD1 (5 bases). The germline V gene encodes CDR1 SGHAT and CDR2 FQDESV (reference sequence). The CDR3 covers 15 residues. The ends were cut back, 1 base at V and 3 bases at J, with 12 bases in the middle. The full variable domain, rest sourced from reference TRBV11-1 and TRBJ2-5, is EAEVAQSPRYKITEKSQAVAFWCDPISGHATLYWYRQILGQGPELLVQFQDESVVDDSQLPKDRFSAERLKGVDSTLKIQPAELGDSAMYLCASSLDGSREETQYFGPGTRLLVL.

The V call is TRBV27, the J call TRBJ2-7, with D tentatively TRBD2 (5 bases). The CDR3 totals 15 residues. CDR1 is MNHEY and CDR2 is SMNVEV in the germline V gene (reference sequence). With 2 bases removed from V and 3 bases from J, the gap between germline ends came to 14 bases. This chain's CDR3 is CASSLVREIGYEQYF. The CDR3 coding sequence is TGTGCCAGCAGTTTAGTTAGGGAGATCGGCTACGAGCAGTACTTC.